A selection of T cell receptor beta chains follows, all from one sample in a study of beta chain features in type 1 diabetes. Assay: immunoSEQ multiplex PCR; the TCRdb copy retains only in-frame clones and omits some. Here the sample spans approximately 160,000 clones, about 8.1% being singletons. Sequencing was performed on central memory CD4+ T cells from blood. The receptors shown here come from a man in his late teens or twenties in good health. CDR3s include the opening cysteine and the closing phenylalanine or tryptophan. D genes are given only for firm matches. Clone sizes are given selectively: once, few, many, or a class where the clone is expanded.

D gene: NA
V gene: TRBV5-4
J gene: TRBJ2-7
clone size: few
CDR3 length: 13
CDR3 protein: CASSADRAGEQYF
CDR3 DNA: TGTGCCAGCAGCGCCGACCGGGCGGGCGAGCAGTACTTC

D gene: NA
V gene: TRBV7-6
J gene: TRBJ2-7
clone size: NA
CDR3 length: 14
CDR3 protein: CASSSDTGPYEQYF
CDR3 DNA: TGTGCCAGCAGCTCGGACACCGGGCCCTACGAGCAGTACTTC

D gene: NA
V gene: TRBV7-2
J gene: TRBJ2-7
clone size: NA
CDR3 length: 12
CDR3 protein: CASTLTRYEQYF
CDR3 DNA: TGTGCCAGCACCTTAACGAGGTACGAGCAGTACTTC

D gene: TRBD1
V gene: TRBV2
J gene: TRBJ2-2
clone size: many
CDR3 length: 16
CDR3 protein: CASSVRGTVNTGELFF
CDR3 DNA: TGTGCCAGCAGTGTAAGGGGGACAGTGAATACCGGGGAGCTGTTTTTT

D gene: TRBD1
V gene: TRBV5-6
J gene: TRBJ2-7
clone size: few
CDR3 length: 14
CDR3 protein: CASSRLGQTVEQYF
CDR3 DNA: TGTGCCAGCAGCCGCCTGGGACAGACCGTCGAGCAGTACTTC

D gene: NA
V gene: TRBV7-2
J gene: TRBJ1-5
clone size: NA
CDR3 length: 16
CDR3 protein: CASSSRGGLADQPQHF
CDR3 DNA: TGTGCCAGCAGCTCTCGGGGGGGGCTAGCGGATCAGCCCCAGCATTTT

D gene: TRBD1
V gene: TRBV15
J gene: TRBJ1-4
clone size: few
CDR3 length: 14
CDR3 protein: CATSSRGRVEKLFF
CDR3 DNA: TGTGCCACCAGCAGCAGGGGGCGAGTTGAAAAACTGTTTTTT

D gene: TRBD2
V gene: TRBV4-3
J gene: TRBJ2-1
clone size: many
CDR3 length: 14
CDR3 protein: CASSRTSGHNEQFF
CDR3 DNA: TGCGCCAGCAGCCGGACTAGCGGCCACAATGAGCAGTTCTTC

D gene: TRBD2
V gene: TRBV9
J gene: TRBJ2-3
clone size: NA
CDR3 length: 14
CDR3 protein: CASSVSGVQDTQYF
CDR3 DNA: TGTGCCAGCAGCGTCAGCGGGGTGCAAGATACGCAGTATTTT

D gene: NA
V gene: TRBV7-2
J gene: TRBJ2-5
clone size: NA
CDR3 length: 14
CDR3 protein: CASSSQMGAETQYF
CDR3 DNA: TGTGCCAGCAGCTCCCAAATGGGAGCAGAGACCCAGTACTTC

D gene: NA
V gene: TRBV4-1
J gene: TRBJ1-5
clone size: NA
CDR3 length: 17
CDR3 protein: CASSQVSAVYSNQPQHF
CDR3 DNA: TGCGCCAGCAGCCAAGTCTCGGCGGTCTATAGCAATCAGCCCCAGCATTTT

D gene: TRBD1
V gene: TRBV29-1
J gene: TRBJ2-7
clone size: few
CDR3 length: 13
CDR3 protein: CSVTRDRGYEQYF
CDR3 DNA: TGCAGCGTGACCAGGGACAGGGGTTACGAGCAGTACTTC

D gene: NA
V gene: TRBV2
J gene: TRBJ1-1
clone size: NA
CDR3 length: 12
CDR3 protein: CASSITGTEAFF
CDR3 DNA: TGTGCCAGCAGTATTACGGGGACTGAAGCTTTCTTT

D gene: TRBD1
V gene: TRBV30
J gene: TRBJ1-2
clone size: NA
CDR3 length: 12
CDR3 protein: CALNQGAGGYTF
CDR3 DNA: TGTGCCTTGAACCAGGGGGCGGGAGGCTACACCTTC

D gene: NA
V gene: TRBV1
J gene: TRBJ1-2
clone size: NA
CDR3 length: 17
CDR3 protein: CTSSQPGTEPFGYGYTF
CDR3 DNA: TGCACCAGCAGCCAGCCCGGGACAGAGCCCTTCGGATATGGCTACACCTTC

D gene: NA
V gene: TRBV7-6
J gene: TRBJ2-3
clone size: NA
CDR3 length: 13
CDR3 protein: CASSSGDLDTQYF
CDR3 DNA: TGTGCCAGCAGCTCCGGGGATTTAGATACGCAGTATTTT

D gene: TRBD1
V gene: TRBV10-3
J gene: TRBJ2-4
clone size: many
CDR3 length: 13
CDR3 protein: CAISQGARDIQYF
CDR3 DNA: TGTGCCATCAGCCAGGGGGCGCGTGACATTCAGTACTTC

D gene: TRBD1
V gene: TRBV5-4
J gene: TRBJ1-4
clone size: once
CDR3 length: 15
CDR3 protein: CASSARQGLNEKLFF
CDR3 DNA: TGTGCCAGCAGCGCCAGACAGGGGTTAAATGAAAAACTGTTTTTT

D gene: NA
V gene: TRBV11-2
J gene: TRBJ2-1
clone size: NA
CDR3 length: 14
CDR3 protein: CASNNPRDYNEQFF
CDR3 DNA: TGTGCCAGCAACAACCCGCGGGACTACAATGAGCAGTTCTTC

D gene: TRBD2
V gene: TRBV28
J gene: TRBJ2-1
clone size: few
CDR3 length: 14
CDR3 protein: CATEGIGGENEQFF
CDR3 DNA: TGTGCCACTGAGGGGATTGGGGGGGAGAATGAGCAGTTCTTC

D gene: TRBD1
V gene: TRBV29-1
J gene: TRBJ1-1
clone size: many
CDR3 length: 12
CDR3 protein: CSVRQGDTEAFF
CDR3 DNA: TGCAGCGTTCGTCAGGGGGACACTGAAGCTTTCTTT

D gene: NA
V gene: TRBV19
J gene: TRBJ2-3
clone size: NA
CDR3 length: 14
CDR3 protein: CASSMWAETDTQYF
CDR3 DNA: TGTGCCAGTAGTATGTGGGCAGAGACAGATACGCAGTATTTT

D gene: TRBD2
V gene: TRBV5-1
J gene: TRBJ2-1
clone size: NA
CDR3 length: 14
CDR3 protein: CASSLVAGENEQFF
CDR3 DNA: TGCGCCAGCAGTTTGGTAGCGGGAGAGAATGAGCAGTTCTTC

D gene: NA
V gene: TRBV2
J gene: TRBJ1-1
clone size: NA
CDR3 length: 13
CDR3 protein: CASNGQMNTEAFF
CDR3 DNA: TGTGCCAGCAATGGACAGATGAACACTGAAGCTTTCTTT

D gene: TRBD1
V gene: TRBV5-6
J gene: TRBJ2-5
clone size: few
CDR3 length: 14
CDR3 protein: CASSWTGGTETQYF
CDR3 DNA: TGTGCCAGCAGCTGGACAGGGGGAACGGAGACCCAGTACTTC

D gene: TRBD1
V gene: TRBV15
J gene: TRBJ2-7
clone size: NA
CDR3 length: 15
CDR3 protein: CATSRALGQSIGQYF
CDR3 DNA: TGTGCCACCAGCAGGGCCCTGGGACAGTCTATCGGGCAGTACTTC

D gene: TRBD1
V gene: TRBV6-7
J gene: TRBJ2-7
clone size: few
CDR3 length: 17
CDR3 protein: CASSYSTPGQGYYEQYF
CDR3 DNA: TGTGCCAGCAGTTACTCGACGCCGGGACAGGGATACTACGAGCAGTACTTC

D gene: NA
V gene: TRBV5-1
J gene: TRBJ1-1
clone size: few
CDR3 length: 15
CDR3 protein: CASSFIDRLNTEAFF
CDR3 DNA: TGCGCCAGCAGCTTCATCGACAGACTGAACACTGAAGCTTTCTTT

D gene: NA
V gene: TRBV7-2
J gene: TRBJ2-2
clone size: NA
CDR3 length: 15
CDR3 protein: CASSLASPRAGELFF
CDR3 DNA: TGTGCCAGCAGCTTGGCGTCTCCCCGGGCCGGGGAGCTGTTTTTT

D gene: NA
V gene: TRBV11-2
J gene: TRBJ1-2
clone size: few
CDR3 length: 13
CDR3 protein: CASSPRGDYGYTF
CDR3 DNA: TGTGCCAGCAGCCCACGGGGAGACTACGGCTACACCTTC

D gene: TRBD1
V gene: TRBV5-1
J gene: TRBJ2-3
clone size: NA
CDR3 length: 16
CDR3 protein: CASRGGTGGFGDTQYF
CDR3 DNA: TGCGCCAGCAGGGGAGGGACAGGGGGCTTTGGAGATACGCAGTATTTT

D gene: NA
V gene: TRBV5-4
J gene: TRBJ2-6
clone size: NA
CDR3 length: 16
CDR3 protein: CASSLGGHSGANVLTF
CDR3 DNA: TGTGCCAGCAGCTTGGGAGGGCACTCTGGGGCCAACGTCCTGACTTTC

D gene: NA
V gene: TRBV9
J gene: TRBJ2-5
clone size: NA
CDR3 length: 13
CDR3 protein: CASSVGGKETQYF
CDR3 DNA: TGTGCCAGCAGCGTAGGAGGGAAAGAGACCCAGTACTTC

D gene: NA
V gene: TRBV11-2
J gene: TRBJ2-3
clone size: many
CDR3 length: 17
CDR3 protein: CASSSARGRRPIDTQYF
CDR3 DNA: TGTGCCAGCAGCTCCGCCCGCGGGCGCAGGCCTATAGATACGCAGTATTTT

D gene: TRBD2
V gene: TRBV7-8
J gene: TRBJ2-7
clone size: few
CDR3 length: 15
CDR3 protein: CASSRLAGGGYEQYF
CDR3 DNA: TGTGCCAGCAGCAGACTAGCGGGGGGGGGCTACGAGCAGTACTTC

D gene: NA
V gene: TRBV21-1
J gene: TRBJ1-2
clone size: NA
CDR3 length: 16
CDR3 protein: CASSASGSSSNYGYTF
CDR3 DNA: TGTGCCAGCAGCGCATCCGGGAGTTCCTCAAACTATGGCTACACCTTC

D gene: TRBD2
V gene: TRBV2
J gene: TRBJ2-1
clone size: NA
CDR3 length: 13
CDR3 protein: CASRAGTSNEQFF
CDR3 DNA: TGTGCCAGCAGGGCCGGGACTAGTAATGAGCAGTTCTTC

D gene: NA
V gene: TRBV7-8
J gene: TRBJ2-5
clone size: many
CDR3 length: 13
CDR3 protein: CASKRGRQETQYF
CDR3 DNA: TGTGCCAGCAAAAGAGGGAGGCAAGAGACCCAGTACTTC

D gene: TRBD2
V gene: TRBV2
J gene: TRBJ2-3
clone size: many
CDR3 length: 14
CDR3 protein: CATGLAASTDTQYF
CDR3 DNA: TGTGCCACCGGACTAGCCGCTAGCACAGATACGCAGTATTTT

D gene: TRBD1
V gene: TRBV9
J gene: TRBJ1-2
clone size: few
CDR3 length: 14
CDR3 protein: CASSSGQGAVGYTF
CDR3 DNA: TGTGCCAGCAGCTCGGGACAGGGGGCGGTTGGCTACACCTTC

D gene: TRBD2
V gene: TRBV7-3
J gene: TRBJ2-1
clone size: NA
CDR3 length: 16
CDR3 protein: CASSSKGTSGDNEQFF
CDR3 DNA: TGTGCCAGCAGCTCAAAAGGGACTAGCGGGGACAATGAGCAGTTCTTC

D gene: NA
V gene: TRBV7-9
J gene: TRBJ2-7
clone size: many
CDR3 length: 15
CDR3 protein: CASSSPREPRYEQYF
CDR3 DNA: TGTGCCAGCAGCTCTCCTAGGGAGCCCCGCTACGAGCAGTACTTC

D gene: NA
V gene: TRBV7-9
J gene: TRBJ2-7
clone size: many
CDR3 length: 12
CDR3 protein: CASSQSSYEQYF
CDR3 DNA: TGTGCCAGCAGCCAGTCCTCCTACGAGCAGTACTTC

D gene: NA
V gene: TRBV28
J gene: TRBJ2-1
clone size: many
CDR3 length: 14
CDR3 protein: CASLPLDRFNEQFF
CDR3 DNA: TGTGCCAGCCTACCCCTCGACAGGTTCAATGAGCAGTTCTTC